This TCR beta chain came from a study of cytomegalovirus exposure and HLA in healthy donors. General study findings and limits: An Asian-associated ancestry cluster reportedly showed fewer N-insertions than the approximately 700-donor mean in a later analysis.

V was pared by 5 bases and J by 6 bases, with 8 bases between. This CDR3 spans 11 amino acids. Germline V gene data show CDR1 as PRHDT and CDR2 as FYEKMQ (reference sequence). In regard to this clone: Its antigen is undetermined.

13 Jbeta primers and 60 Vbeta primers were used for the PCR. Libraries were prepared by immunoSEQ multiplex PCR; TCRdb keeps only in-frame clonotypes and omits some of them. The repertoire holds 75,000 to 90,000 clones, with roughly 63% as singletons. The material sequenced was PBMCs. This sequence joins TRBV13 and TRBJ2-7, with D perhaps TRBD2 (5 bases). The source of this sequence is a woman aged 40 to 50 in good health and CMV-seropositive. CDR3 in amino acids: CASSPGSEQYF. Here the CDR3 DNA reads TGTGCCAGCAGCCCGGGGTCCGAGCAGTACTTC.